The 15 T cell receptor beta chains given below trace back to one sample, sequenced in a study of control samples from healthy donors and cancer patients. Some clones are missing from TCRdb's copy, which holds only in-frame ones; the method was immunoSEQ multiplex PCR. This sample has 150,000 or so clones; 85% to 95% occur once, and the top ten carry 5.7%. The specimen was blood. The receptors stem from a man in his forties in good health.

The V call is TRBV27, the J call TRBJ1-5; possibly TRBD1 for D (6 bases). Between the trimmed V and J ends, which lost 7 bases and 4 bases, there was a span of 14 bases. The germline gives CDR1 MNHEY, CDR2 SMNVEV (reference sequence). This CDR3 contains 14 residues. The CDR3 DNA reads TGTGCCAGCAACCCCAGGGGTTGGAATCAGCCCCAGCATTTT. Translating gives CASNPRGWNQPQHF.

The rearrangement uses TRBV6-2 or TRBV6-3 and TRBJ1-1; no clear D. Germline CDR1 reads MNHEY; CDR2 reads SVGEGT. With 2 bases removed from V and 4 bases from J, the gap between germline ends came to 11 bases. CDR3 length: 14 amino acids. The CDR3 loop reads CASSYGGYSTEAFF. CDR3 bases: TGTGCCAGCAGTTACGGTGGCTACTCCACTGAAGCTTTCTTT.

The chain employs TRBV27 and TRBJ1-2; 7 bases map to TRBD1. CDR1 and CDR2 (germline): MNHEY, SMNVEV (reference sequence). Trimming took 4 bases from V and 6 from J; bases not matched to a gene: 5. CDR3 length: 13 residues. This CDR3 is CASSYRGNDGYTF. CDR3 in DNA: TGTGCCAGCAGTTACAGGGGAAACGATGGCTACACCTTC.

This rearrangement joins TRBV5-1 to TRBJ1-1; D might be TRBD1 (5 bases). Germline lookup yields CDR1 SGHRS and CDR2 YFSETQ. The CDR3 is 14 amino acids. The germline V and J ends were trimmed by 6 bases and 0 bases, with 12 bases remaining between them. The CDR3 nucleotides read TGCGCCAGCAACATTCCGGGACTGAACACTGAAGCTTTCTTT. Translated, it gives CASNIPGLNTEAFF.

The rearrangement uses TRBV3-1 (or the pseudogene TRBV3-2) and TRBJ2-1, with TRBD2 matching over 9 bases. CDR1 and CDR2 from the germline V gene are LGHDT and YNNKEL (reference sequence). V was clipped by 0 bases and J by 8 bases; unmatched bases: 8. The CDR3 extends over 16 amino acids. The CDR3 nucleotides read TGTGCCAGCAGCCAAGATTATCTAGCGGGGCACGATGAGCAGTTCTTC. It specifies CASSQDYLAGHDEQFF.

The V and J genes are TRBV5-4 and TRBJ2-5; the match to TRBD2 covers 15 bases. The germline V gene has CDR1 SGHNT and CDR2 YYREEE (reference sequence). The CDR3 covers 16 residues. The V and J ends lost 4 bases and 2 bases, in that order; junction bases with no gene match: 3. The CDR3 reads CASSTGLAGGQETQYF. The CDR3 DNA sequence: TGTGCCAGCAGCACGGGACTAGCGGGGGGACAAGAGACCCAGTACTTC.

The chain links TRBV7-2 to TRBJ2-5, with TRBD1 identical over 7 bases. Looked up from germline, CDR1 is SGHTA and CDR2 is FQGNSA. The trim removed 1 base at V and 4 bases at J, leaving 6 bases unmatched. This CDR3 has 15 residues. CDR3: CASSLGSGGGETQYF. The CDR3 DNA is TGTGCCAGCAGCTTAGGATCAGGGGGTGGAGAGACCCAGTACTTC.

The gene calls are TRBV7-2 and TRBJ1-5, with D possibly TRBD1 on 6 matching bases. The V and J ends lost 1 base and 9 bases respectively, with 13 bases between them. Germline V gene sequence: CDR1 SGHTA, CDR2 FQGNSA. The CDR3 sequence is 14 residues long. The CDR3 nucleotides read TGTGCCAGCAGCTTAGGGACAGACCCAGGGCCCCAGCATTTT. Translating it yields CASSLGTDPGPQHF.

The rearrangement joins TRBV6-5 to TRBJ1-2; D is uncertain. CDR1 is MNHEY, CDR2 SVGAGI, per germline. V lost 2 bases, J lost 0 bases, and 7 bases lay in between. CDR3 length: 14 residues. The CDR3 region is CASSYPGSNYGYTF. The CDR3 DNA follows: TGTGCCAGCAGTTACCCAGGATCTAACTATGGCTACACCTTC.

The rearrangement links TRBV5-1 to TRBJ2-7; no reliable D call. Per the germline V gene, CDR1 is SGHRS and CDR2 is YFSETQ. The CDR3 totals 12 residues. Trimming took 2 bases from V and 7 from J, leaving 10 bases between them. CDR3 bases: TGCGCCAGCAGCTTCCCGACACGGGAGCAGTACTTC. It translates to CASSFPTREQYF.

The chain carries TRBV30 and TRBJ1-2; the match to TRBD1 covers 9 bases. The CDR3 totals 14 residues. The ends lost 2 bases at V and 11 bases at J; junction bases unmatched: 12. CDR1 is GTSNPN, CDR2 SVGIG, per germline (reference sequence). In DNA, the CDR3 is TGTGCCTGGAGTCCCATCGGGACAGGGACTTCGTACACCTTC. This sequence encodes CAWSPIGTGTSYTF.

This chain links TRBV4-1 with TRBJ1-1; a weak D match, TRBD1 (5 bases). From germline, CDR1 is MGHRA and CDR2 YSYEKL. CDR3 length: 16 amino acids. V was clipped by 0 bases and J by 2 bases, with 13 bases between them. The CDR3 loop is CASSQDRQTSNTEAFF. CDR3 sequence (DNA): TGCGCCAGCAGCCAAGATCGACAGACAAGCAACACTGAAGCTTTCTTT.

This chain connects TRBV2 to TRBJ2-3; 8 positions agree with TRBD2. Trimming took 5 bases from V and 0 from J; bases not matched to a gene: 7. This CDR3 spans 16 amino acids. CDR1 SNHLY and CDR2 FYNNEI come from the germline V gene. This CDR3 reads CASSSPGLGSTDTQYF. CDR3 nucleotide sequence: TGTGCCAGCAGTTCCCCGGGACTAGGAAGCACAGATACGCAGTATTTT.

The CDR3 spells CASTSRDSSYEQYF. CDR3 coding DNA: TGTGCCAGCACCTCCCGGGACAGCTCCTACGAGCAGTACTTC. The genes are TRBV21-1 and TRBJ2-7; TRBD1, the table's D call, was not compared with the DNA. TRBV21-1 constitutes a pseudogene. The CDR3 totals 14 residues.

CDR3 residues: CASSPRDRGISSNQPQHF. The DNA for the CDR3 is TGTGCCAGTAGTCCCCGGGACAGGGGGATCAGTAGCAATCAGCCCCAGCATTTT. The rearrangement uses TRBV19 and TRBJ1-5; TRBD1 matches 11 bases. Germline trimming cut 5 bases from V and 0 bases from J; bases unmatched to any gene: 9. The CDR3 spans 18 residues. Per the germline V gene, CDR1 is LNHDA and CDR2 is SQIVND (reference sequence). Full variable domain (outside the CDR3, taken from reference TRBV19 and TRBJ1-5): DGGITQSPKYLFRKEGQNVTLSCEQNLNHDAMYWYRQDPGQGLRLIYYSQIVNDFQKGDIAEGYSVSREKKESFPLTVTSAQKNPTAFYLCASSPRDRGISSNQPQHFGDGTRLSIL.